Shown below are 23 T cell receptor beta chains from a single sample sequenced in a study of shared clonotypes between healthy human individuals. Clones were read by immunoSEQ multiplex PCR, and TCRdb kept only the in-frame ones, dropping some. In the table there are about 2.3 million clones, 80% to 95% of which are singletons. The sample consisted of naive CD4+ T cells from PBMCs. Documented subset: CD45RA+ positively selected. These TCRs come from a man younger than 30 in good health. Some clones in this sample may be carry-over from other donors' samples.

The chain recombines TRBV5-4 with TRBJ2-1, with 10 bases fitting TRBD1. The germline gives CDR1 SGHNT, CDR2 YYREEE (reference sequence). The CDR3 runs 12 residues. The junction had 6 bases not matched to a gene; V was cut back by 4 bases and J by 14 bases. The CDR3 region is CASSTGQGDEFF. DNA of the CDR3: TGTGCCAGCAGCACCGGACAGGGGGATGAGTTCTTC.

A word on this clone: This CDR3 is also generated by other DNA sequences in the sample. The chain combines TRBV30 with TRBJ2-1, with a tentative D call TRBD1 (6 bases). CDR3 length: 12 amino acids. The germline V gene encodes CDR1 GTSNPN and CDR2 SVGIG (reference sequence). V dropped 2 bases and J dropped 4 bases, with 6 bases sitting between them. The CDR3 protein is CAWSTGYNEQFF. CDR3 in DNA: TGTGCCTGGAGTACAGGGTACAATGAGCAGTTCTTC.

This clone was observed a handful of times. The same CDR3 arises from other DNA sequences in this sample as well. The CDR3 DNA sequence: TGTGCCAGCAGTGAAAATTACGAGCAGTACTTC. Its translation is CASSENYEQYF. The V gene is TRBV25-1, the J gene TRBJ2-7; no definite D call. The V gene lost 2 bases and the J gene lost 4 bases, with 3 bases spanning the gap. The V gene's germline CDR1 is MGHDK and CDR2 SYGVNS. The CDR3 totals 11 residues.

J is TRBJ2-7 and V is TRBV6-5, with 9 bases aligning to TRBD1. V lost 9 bases to trimming and J lost 6 bases; unmatched junction nucleotides: 15. This CDR3 has 15 residues. The germline V gene encodes CDR1 MNHEY and CDR2 SVGAGI. This chain's CDR3 is CASPTPGTGQSEQYF. The CDR3 bases are TGTGCCAGTCCCACCCCCGGGACAGGGCAAAGCGAGCAGTACTTC.

V gene TRBV19 combines with J gene TRBJ1-1, with 7 bases identical to TRBD1. Germline trimming cut 7 bases from V and 1 base from J; bases unmatched to any gene: 9. The CDR3 is 15 amino acids. Germline assignment: CDR1 LNHDA and CDR2 SQIVND (reference sequence). The CDR3 nucleotides read TGTGCCAGTATGGGCAGGGGGGTTCCGAACACTGAAGCTTTCTTT. Its protein is CASMGRGVPNTEAFF.

This clone showed up just a few times. Different DNA sequences within this sample yield the same CDR3. The J gene is TRBJ2-7, the V gene TRBV20-1, with unresolved D. CDR1 is DFQATT, CDR2 SNEGSKA, per germline (reference sequence). This CDR3 contains 10 residues. The germline V and J ends were trimmed by 1 base and 5 bases, with 3 bases remaining between them. CDR3 amino acids: CSARGDEQYF. The DNA for the CDR3 is TGCAGTGCTAGAGGGGACGAGCAGTACTTC.

This sequence joins TRBV2 and TRBJ2-7, with 7 bases that match TRBD1. From germline, CDR1 is SNHLY and CDR2 FYNNEI. J was trimmed by 7 bases and V by 6 bases; bases with no gene match: 9. The CDR3 has 13 residues. The CDR3 bases are TGTGCCAGCAGCCCCGGGACAGAAACTGAGCAGTACTTC. Amino acids: CASSPGTETEQYF.

This clone was picked up one time. The DNA of the CDR3 is TGTGCCAGCACCATAGACCCACTGAACACTGAAGCTTTCTTT. It yields the protein CASTIDPLNTEAFF. The chain employs TRBV6-5 and TRBJ1-1; unclear D gene. Trimming pared 7 bases from V and 0 bases from J, leaving 12 bases between. This CDR3 comprises 14 residues. Germline assignment: CDR1 MNHEY and CDR2 SVGAGI.

In regard to this clone: Distinct nucleotide sequences in the sample also encode this CDR3. V gene TRBV28 combines with J gene TRBJ2-7, with 9 bases identical to TRBD1. The CDR3 runs to 14 residues. Trimming removed 5 bases from V and 4 bases from J; junction bases left unmatched: 6. Germline CDR1 MDHEN, CDR2 SYDVKM. The CDR3 spells CASSPYRGPYEQYF. CDR3 in DNA: TGTGCCAGCAGTCCCTACAGGGGGCCGTACGAGCAGTACTTC.

This clone was picked up one time. The chain carries TRBV6-1 and TRBJ1-5; no clear D. The CDR3 contains 12 residues. Trimming left V 8 bases short and J 5 bases short, with 10 bases between. Germline V CDR1 and CDR2: MNHNS, SASEGT. The CDR3 region is CASGRSDQPQHF. DNA for the CDR3: TGTGCCAGCGGTCGGAGCGATCAGCCCCAGCATTTT.

V gene TRBV7-9 combines with J gene TRBJ1-2, with a tentative D call TRBD1 (5 bases). CDR1 and CDR2 (germline): SEHNR, FQNEAQ (reference sequence). This CDR3 has 16 residues. Trimming stripped 5 bases from V and 3 bases from J, with 19 bases between. The CDR3 spells CASSAEQARGDYGYTF. In DNA form, the CDR3 reads TGTGCCAGCAGCGCAGAACAGGCCCGAGGGGACTATGGCTACACCTTC.

This rearrangement joins TRBV5-1 to TRBJ2-7; possibly TRBD2 for D (5 bases). The V gene lost 4 bases and the J gene lost 0 bases, with 17 bases spanning the gap. CDR3 length: 16 amino acids. Germline V gene sequence: CDR1 SGHRS, CDR2 YFSETQ. The CDR3 loop is CASSGGRGSSSYEQYF. CDR3 DNA sequence: TGCGCCAGCAGCGGAGGCCGCGGTTCCAGCTCCTACGAGCAGTACTTC.

The rearrangement links TRBV4-1 to TRBJ2-7, with D perhaps TRBD1 or TRBD2 (6 bases each). The germline V gene has CDR1 MGHRA and CDR2 YSYEKL. The CDR3 spans 13 residues. V was shortened by 2 bases and J by 5 bases, with 10 bases between the two germline ends. This chain's CDR3 is CASSQRGLDEQYF. CDR3 nucleotide sequence: TGCGCCAGCAGCCAACGGGGGCTCGACGAGCAGTACTTC.

This clone has a handful of counts. The rearrangement joins TRBV5-4 to TRBJ1-2; D is unclear. V lost 1 base, J lost 7 bases, and 17 bases lay in between. The CDR3 is 15 residues long. Germline V gene sequence: CDR1 SGHNT, CDR2 YYREEE (reference sequence). The CDR3 DNA reads TGTGCCAGCAGCTTGCTTGGTATCGAGGTACGTGGCTACACCTTC. This gives the protein CASSLLGIEVRGYTF.

In its sample, this clone was seen once. The chain employs TRBV5-1 and TRBJ1-3; TRBD1 is a possible D gene (5 bases). This CDR3 region has 15 residues. Trimming left V 3 bases short and J 4 bases short, with 14 bases between. CDR1 SGHRS and CDR2 YFSETQ come from the germline V gene. CDR3 amino acids: CASSSGTPGGNTIYF. DNA for the CDR3: TGCGCCAGCAGCTCCGGGACTCCAGGAGGAAACACCATATATTTT. Drawing the rest from reference TRBV5-1 and TRBJ1-3, the complete variable domain is KAGVTQTPRYLIKTRGQQVTLSCSPISGHRSVSWYQQTPGQGLQFLFEYFSETQRNKGNFPGRFSGRQFSNSRSEMNVSTLELGDSALYLCASSSGTPGGNTIYFGEGSWLTVV.

V and J are TRBV6-5 and TRBJ2-7; D is undetermined. Germline V lookup: CDR1 MNHEY, CDR2 SVGAGI. The CDR3 totals 14 residues. V was cut by 5 bases and J by 3 bases, with 14 bases left in between. In DNA form, the CDR3 reads TGTGCCAGCAGTCCGTATGGTCGACACTACGAGCAGTACTTC. Protein sequence: CASSPYGRHYEQYF.

The chain employs TRBV10-2 and TRBJ2-5, with D maybe TRBD2 (6 bases). V lost 7 bases and J 4 bases, leaving 10 bases between the germline ends. Germline V gives CDR1 WSHSY, CDR2 SAAADI. This CDR3 contains 12 residues. The CDR3 is CASTGGSETQYF. The CDR3, as DNA: TGCGCCAGCACCGGAGGGTCAGAGACCCAGTACTTC.

As regards this clone: The same CDR3 can be traced to other DNA sequences in this sample. This chain links TRBV28 with TRBJ2-5; tentative D call: TRBD2 (5 bases). This CDR3 has 13 residues. From germline, CDR1 is MDHEN and CDR2 SYDVKM. Trimming took off 2 bases at V and 4 bases at J, with 8 bases between the two ends. The CDR3 reads CASSLVAPETQYF. In DNA, the CDR3 is TGTGCCAGCAGTTTAGTAGCGCCAGAGACCCAGTACTTC.

This chain uses TRBV15 with TRBJ2-2, with D hard to call. The V and J ends lost 0 bases and 6 bases respectively, with 2 bases between them. There are 12 residues in the CDR3. The germline V gene has CDR1 LNHNV and CDR2 YYDKDF (reference sequence). CDR3 loop: CATSREAGELFF. The CDR3 region has the DNA TGTGCCACCAGCAGAGAAGCCGGGGAGCTGTTTTTT.

The chain couples TRBV5-4 to TRBJ2-3; D is possibly TRBD1 or TRBD2 (5 bases each). Looked up from germline, CDR1 is SGHNT and CDR2 is YYREEE (reference sequence). The V end lost 1 base, the J end lost 2 bases, and 17 bases lay between the germline ends. There are 17 residues in the CDR3. CDR3 amino acids: CASSLISSGTYTDTQYF. CDR3 nucleotides: TGTGCCAGCAGCTTGATTTCATCCGGGACCTACACAGATACGCAGTATTTT.

V and J are TRBV7-2 and TRBJ2-7; no reliable D call. Trimming removed 5 bases from V and 1 base from J, with 15 bases in between. CDR3 length: 15 residues. Germline values: CDR1 SGHTA, CDR2 FQGNSA. CDR3 sequence reads: CASSPRRTDSYEQYF. The CDR3 coding sequence is TGTGCCAGCAGCCCCCGACGGACCGATTCCTACGAGCAGTACTTC.

The chain recombines TRBV20-1 with TRBJ2-7; tentatively, D is TRBD2 (6 bases). CDR1 DFQATT and CDR2 SNEGSKA come from the germline V gene (reference sequence). Trimming cost V 5 bases and J 6 bases, with 11 bases left between them. The CDR3 sequence is 11 residues long. CDR3 protein: CSALKRAEQYF. For the CDR3, the DNA is TGCAGTGCTCTAAAGCGGGCCGAGCAGTACTTC.

This sequence joins TRBV23-1 and TRBJ2-1; D may match TRBD1 or TRBD2 (5 bases each). TRBV23-1 is an open reading frame whose function is uncertain. There are 19 residues in the CDR3. Deletions cut 10 bases from V and 0 bases from J, with 28 bases between. CDR3 residues: CAINAVGERNYSSYNEQFF. The CDR3 DNA sequence: TGCGCCATCAATGCCGTGGGGGAGAGGAACTACAGCTCCTACAATGAGCAGTTCTTC.